The 23 T cell receptor beta chains below were found in one sample sequenced in a study of cytomegalovirus exposure and HLA in healthy donors. With 60 Vbeta and 13 Jbeta primers, the PCR was carried out. Clones were read by immunoSEQ multiplex PCR, and TCRdb kept only the in-frame ones, dropping some. This sample has a few hundred thousand clones, with 60% to 85% found just once. The source material was PBMCs. These receptors were taken from a man in his forties or fifties in good health and CMV-seronegative.

This clone was recorded a few times. V is TRBV7-9 and J is TRBJ2-3; TRBD2 agrees at 11 bases. CDR3 size: 16 residues. The trim removed 1 base at V and 1 base at J, leaving 1 base unmatched. Germline lookup yields CDR1 SEHNR and CDR2 FQNEAQ (reference sequence). Here the CDR3 reads CASSLGLAGRTDTQYF. CDR3 DNA: TGTGCCAGCAGCTTAGGACTAGCGGGGCGCACAGATACGCAGTATTTT.

CDR3 region: CASSPLSSYEQYF. The CDR3 DNA sequence: TGTGCCAGCAGCCCCCTGAGCTCCTACGAGCAGTACTTC. The gene calls are TRBV13 and TRBJ2-7; D gene unclear. The CDR3 spans 13 residues. The germline V and J ends were trimmed by 5 bases and 0 bases, with 8 bases remaining between them. Per germline, CDR1 PRHDT and CDR2 FYEKMQ (reference sequence).

The rearrangement links TRBV4-3 to TRBJ2-3, with TRBD1 identical over 8 bases. The CDR3 contains 15 residues. In germline, CDR1 is LGHNA, CDR2 YSLEER. The J segment lost 9 bases and the V segment lost 0 bases, leaving 8 bases of the junction unmatched. The CDR3 DNA reads as TGCGCCAGCAGCCAAGATTTAACAGGGGGGCGGACGCAGTATTTT. Translated, it gives CASSQDLTGGRTQYF.

The chain is built from TRBV9 and TRBJ2-2; a weak D match, TRBD2 (6 bases). The germline V and J ends were trimmed by 1 base and 2 bases, with 12 bases remaining between them. Looked up from germline, CDR1 is SGDLS and CDR2 is YYNGEE. The CDR3 is made up of 16 amino acids. CDR3 sequence: CASSVSGTPNTGELFF. The CDR3 bases are TGTGCCAGCAGCGTATCCGGGACTCCTAACACCGGGGAGCTGTTTTTT.

The chain employs TRBV9 and TRBJ1-1, with D possibly matching TRBD1 (6 bases). Germline V lookup: CDR1 SGDLS, CDR2 YYNGEE. The CDR3 covers 18 residues. The V end lost 0 bases, the J end lost 1 base, and 19 bases lay between the germline ends. The CDR3, as DNA: TGTGCCAGCAGCGTAGCGGGGGGCGTAATAATCCCGAACACTGAAGCTTTCTTT. Its protein is CASSVAGGVIIPNTEAFF. The full variable domain, rest sourced from reference TRBV9 and TRBJ1-1, is DSGVTQTPKHLITATGQRVTLRCSPRSGDLSVYWYQQSLDQGLQFLIQYYNGEERAKGNILERFSAQQFPDLHSELNLSSLELGDSALYFCASSVAGGVIIPNTEAFFGQGTRLTVV.

The chain combines TRBV7-3 with TRBJ2-1; D ambiguous. V was cut by 4 bases and J by 4 bases, with 8 bases left in between. The CDR3 totals 13 residues. Germline V gives CDR1 SGHTA, CDR2 FQGTGA. CDR3 residues: CASSSSQYNEQFF. The CDR3 DNA reads TGTGCCAGCAGCTCGTCACAATACAATGAGCAGTTCTTC. The full variable domain, completed using reference TRBV7-3 and TRBJ2-1, is GAGVSQTPSNKVTEKGKYVELRCDPISGHTALYWYRQSLGQGPEFLIYFQGTGAADDSGLPNDRFFAVRPEGSVSTLKIQRTERGDSAVYLCASSSSQYNEQFFGPGTRLTVL.

The V and J genes are TRBV29-1 and TRBJ1-2; a weak D match, TRBD1 (5 bases). CDR1 and CDR2 from the germline V gene are SQVTM and ANQGSEA. The CDR3 length is 13 residues. The germline V and J ends were trimmed by 4 bases and 8 bases, with 17 bases remaining between them. CDR3 nucleotides: TGCAGCGTTGTGGCAGGGTGGGTCTCCGGCTACACCTTC. This gives the protein CSVVAGWVSGYTF.

This clone turned up a few times. The chain combines TRBV10-3 with TRBJ1-6; 7 bases match TRBD1. Germline values: CDR1 ENHRY, CDR2 SYGVKD. The CDR3 extends over 14 amino acids. V gave up 6 bases and J gave up 7 bases; unmatched junction bases: 6. CDR3 nucleotides: TGTGCCATCAGGCAGGGGGATTTCAATTCACCCCTCCACTTT. Translating it yields CAIRQGDFNSPLHF.

The gene calls are TRBV19 and TRBJ1-4, with TRBD1 as a possible D gene (6 bases). The CDR3 length is 16 residues. With 6 bases removed from V and 7 bases from J, the gap between germline ends came to 21 bases. Germline CDR1 LNHDA, CDR2 SQIVND (reference sequence). CDR3 in DNA: TGTGCCAGTAGCCGTAGGGACACGATGGGGACTGAAAAACTGTTTTTT. Translating it yields CASSRRDTMGTEKLFF.

The table lists this clone with a few counts. The chain combines TRBV7-2 with TRBJ2-6; the D gene is possibly TRBD1 (7 bases). Germline V CDR1 and CDR2: SGHTA, FQGNSA. The V end was cut by 5 bases, the J end by 0 bases, with 20 bases between. This CDR3 spans 19 amino acids. CDR3 region: CASSGSRQGLSSGANVLTF. CDR3 nucleotides: TGTGCCAGCAGCGGCAGTCGACAGGGACTTAGCTCTGGGGCCAACGTCCTGACTTTC.

This clone was found a few times. The chain recombines TRBV4-1 with TRBJ2-3; 11 positions match TRBD2. The CDR3 is made up of 16 amino acids. Trimming removed 4 bases from V and 4 bases from J; junction bases left unmatched: 7. Germline loops: CDR1 MGHRA, CDR2 YSYEKL. CDR3 nucleotides: TGCGCCAGCAGCCTAACCACTAGCGGGGGACCAGATACGCAGTATTTT. Translated: CASSLTTSGGPDTQYF.

The chain carries TRBV14 and TRBJ2-7; a possible D gene is TRBD2 (6 bases). V lost 4 bases to trimming and J lost 7 bases, with 17 bases between them. CDR3 size: 14 residues. CDR1 SGHDN and CDR2 FVKESK come from the germline V gene. Written as DNA, the CDR3 is TGTGCCAGCAGCCCAGGGACTCCCATTTTGGAGCAGTACTTC. Its protein is CASSPGTPILEQYF. Filled out from reference TRBV14 and TRBJ2-7, the complete variable domain reads EAGVTQFPSHSVIEKGQTVTLRCDPISGHDNLYWYRRVMGKEIKFLLHFVKESKQDESGMPNNRFLAERTGGTYSTLKVQPAELEDSGVYFCASSPGTPILEQYFGPGTRLTVT.

V usage is TRBV6-1 and J usage is TRBJ1-1; 7 bases are a match to TRBD1. CDR3 length equals 13 residues. Germline loops: CDR1 MNHNS, CDR2 SASEGT. V lost 9 bases to trimming and J lost 5 bases; unmatched junction nucleotides: 9. The DNA for the CDR3 is TGTGCCAGTCAGGGGGGCTGGTGGACTGAAGCTTTCTTT. It codes for CASQGGWWTEAFF.

This clone was counted once. The chain uses TRBV5-6 and TRBJ2-6; D is undetermined. Germline assignment: CDR1 SGHDT and CDR2 YYEEEE. V lost 0 bases, J lost 0 bases, and 7 bases lay in between. The CDR3 runs to 16 residues. This CDR3 reads CASSLATNSGANVLTF. CDR3 bases: TGTGCCAGCAGCTTGGCTACCAACTCTGGGGCCAACGTCCTGACTTTC.

The chain couples TRBV30 to TRBJ1-4, with TRBD1 matching 8 bases. The germline CDR1 and CDR2 sequences are GTSNPN and SVGIG (reference sequence). The CDR3 sequence is 13 residues long. Losses at the gene ends were 1 base for V and 8 bases for J; bases not matched to a gene: 3. This CDR3 is CAWSGRQGEKLFF. Here the CDR3 DNA reads TGTGCCTGGAGTGGCCGACAGGGGGAAAAACTGTTTTTT.

The chain has TRBV27 and TRBJ1-6; D ambiguous. The CDR3 runs to 12 residues. CDR1 is MNHEY, CDR2 SMNVEV, per germline (reference sequence). Trimming cost V 3 bases and J 9 bases, with 6 bases left between them. CDR3 DNA sequence: TGTGCCAGCAGTTTCGCCGGTTCACCCCTCCACTTT. Translating it yields CASSFAGSPLHF.

The chain joins TRBV10-3 to TRBJ2-5, with D perhaps matching TRBD2 (6 bases). The ends were cut back, 9 bases at V and 7 bases at J, with 12 bases in the middle. Germline lookup yields CDR1 ENHRY and CDR2 SYGVKD. The CDR3 is 11 amino acids. The CDR3 loop reads CAIDSGGTQYF. CDR3 coding DNA: TGTGCCATTGACTCCGGGGGGACCCAGTACTTC.

This clone was counted once. V is TRBV5-6 and J is TRBJ2-1; a weak D match, TRBD2 (6 bases). The CDR3 sequence is 11 residues long. CDR1 SGHDT and CDR2 YYEEEE come from the germline V gene. V lost 2 bases and J 11 bases, leaving 8 bases between the germline ends. DNA for the CDR3: TGTGCCAGCAGCTTACTAGCTCAGCAGTTCTTC. Translation gives CASSLLAQQFF. Supplemented by reference TRBV5-6 and TRBJ2-1, the full variable domain reads DAGVTQSPTHLIKTRGQQVTLRCSPKSGHDTVSWYQQALGQGPQFIFQYYEEEERQRGNFPDRFSGHQFPNYSSELNVNALLLGDSALYLCASSLLAQQFFGPGTRLTVL.

This clone was detected a few times. The CDR3 bases are TGCAGTGCTATCAGGAACACTGAAGCTTTCTTT. As protein: CSAIRNTEAFF. The chain joins TRBV20-1 to TRBJ1-1; D call uncertain. This CDR3 spans 11 amino acids. Germline assignment: CDR1 DFQATT and CDR2 SNEGSKA (reference sequence). Trimming took off 4 bases at V and 1 base at J, with 4 bases between the two ends.

This rearrangement joins TRBV5-6 to TRBJ1-5; D unresolved. Trimming left V 4 bases short and J 3 bases short, with 17 bases between. Germline CDR1 reads SGHDT; CDR2 reads YYEEEE. This CDR3 is built from 16 residues. This chain's CDR3 is CASSVGGRKANQPQHF. The CDR3, as DNA: TGTGCCAGCAGCGTGGGCGGCAGAAAAGCCAATCAGCCCCAGCATTTT.

V is TRBV5-1 and J is TRBJ2-2; 14 positions match TRBD2. Germline CDR1 is SGHRS and CDR2 is YFSETQ. This CDR3 has 17 residues. The trim removed 4 bases at V and 5 bases at J, leaving 7 bases unmatched. CDR3: CASSPGLAGAGTGELFF. CDR3 sequence (DNA): TGCGCCAGCAGCCCGGGACTAGCGGGGGCCGGGACCGGGGAGCTGTTTTTT.

The chain couples TRBV15 to TRBJ2-3; D perhaps matches TRBD1 (5 bases). The germline V gene has CDR1 LNHNV and CDR2 YYDKDF (reference sequence). This CDR3 spans 13 amino acids. The V end was cut by 7 bases, the J end by 2 bases, with 10 bases between. In DNA form, the CDR3 reads TGTGCCACCAAGGACAAGAACACAGATACGCAGTATTTT. The encoded protein is CATKDKNTDTQYF.

The chain uses TRBV6-6 and TRBJ1-5; 9 nucleotides line up with TRBD1. Trimming removed 4 bases from V and 4 bases from J; junction bases left unmatched: 2. The CDR3 is 14 residues long. The germline gives CDR1 MNHNY, CDR2 SVGAGI (reference sequence). The CDR3 coding sequence is TGTGCCAGCAGTTTCGGACAGGGGAATCAGCCCCAGCATTTT. Translated: CASSFGQGNQPQHF.